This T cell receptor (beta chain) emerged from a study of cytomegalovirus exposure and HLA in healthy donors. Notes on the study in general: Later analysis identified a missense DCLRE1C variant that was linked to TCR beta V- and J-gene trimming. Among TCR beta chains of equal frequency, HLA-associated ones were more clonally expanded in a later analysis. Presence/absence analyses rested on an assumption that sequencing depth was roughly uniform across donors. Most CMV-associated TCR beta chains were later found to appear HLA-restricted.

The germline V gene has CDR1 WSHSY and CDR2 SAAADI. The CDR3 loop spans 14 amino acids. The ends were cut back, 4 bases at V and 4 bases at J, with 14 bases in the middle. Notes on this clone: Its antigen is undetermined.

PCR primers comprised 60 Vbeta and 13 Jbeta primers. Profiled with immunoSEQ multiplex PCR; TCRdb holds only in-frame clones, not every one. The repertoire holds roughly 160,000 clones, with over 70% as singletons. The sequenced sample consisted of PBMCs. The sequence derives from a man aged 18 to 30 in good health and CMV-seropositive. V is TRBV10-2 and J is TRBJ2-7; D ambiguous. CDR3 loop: CASSANLNLYEQYF. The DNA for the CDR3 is TGCGCCAGCAGTGCAAACCTTAACTTATACGAGCAGTACTTC.